These 31 T cell receptor beta chains originate from one sample sequenced in a study of T cell changes during pregnancy in multiple sclerosis. The table came from immunoSEQ multiplex PCR; TCRdb's copy has only in-frame clones and leaves some out. The sample lists about 100,000 clones; roughly 90% were seen once. The sample consisted of peripheral blood, taken after pregnancy. The receptor set was obtained from a female donor with multiple sclerosis, enrolled in a pregnancy study.

V gene TRBV7-9 combines with J gene TRBJ1-4, with 8 bases matching TRBD1. V lost 4 bases to trimming and J lost 7 bases; unmatched junction nucleotides: 2. This CDR3 comprises 13 residues. Germline CDR1 SEHNR, CDR2 FQNEAQ (reference sequence). The CDR3 here is CASSSTGGEKLFF. CDR3 sequence (DNA): TGTGCCAGCAGCTCTACAGGGGGTGAAAAACTGTTTTTT.

This chain uses TRBV5-4 with TRBJ2-3, with 15 bases identical to TRBD2. Per germline, CDR1 SGHNT and CDR2 YYREEE (reference sequence). This CDR3 is 17 amino acids long. V shed 3 bases, J shed 4 bases, and the junction held 6 bases outside the gene matches. CDR3: CASSSGTSGGRSDTQYF. Written as DNA, the CDR3 is TGTGCCAGCAGCTCCGGGACTAGCGGGGGGAGGTCAGATACGCAGTATTTT. Filled out from reference TRBV5-4 and TRBJ2-3, the complete variable domain reads ETGVTQSPTHLIKTRGQQVTLRCSSQSGHNTVSWYQQALGQGPQFIFQYYREEENGRGNFPPRFSGLQFPNYSSELNVNALELDDSALYLCASSSGTSGGRSDTQYFGPGTRLTVL.

The count of this clone is one. The V call is TRBV27, the J call TRBJ1-1, with 7 bases identical to TRBD1. This CDR3 is 14 amino acids long. V dropped 2 bases and J dropped 3; count of bases not matched to a gene: 3. CDR1 is MNHEY and CDR2 is SMNVEV in the germline V gene (reference sequence). In nucleotides, the CDR3 is TGTGCCAGCAGTTTACGGGGACAGCACACTGAAGCTTTCTTT. Its translation: CASSLRGQHTEAFF.

V and J are TRBV4-2 and TRBJ2-1, with D possibly TRBD2 on 6 matching bases. The germline V gene has CDR1 LGHNA and CDR2 YNFKEQ. This CDR3 comprises 16 residues. V dropped 0 bases and J dropped 7 bases, with 16 bases sitting between them. In nucleotides, the CDR3 is TGTGCCAGCAGCCAAGATGGAGCGGGTGATGAGAATGAGCAGTTCTTC. This codes for CASSQDGAGDENEQFF.

The V gene is TRBV6-1, the J gene TRBJ2-7; 12 bases align to TRBD1. V lost 7 bases and J lost 3; bases outside the gene matches: 7. The germline gives CDR1 MNHNS, CDR2 SASEGT. The CDR3 loop spans 15 amino acids. CDR3 region: CASNPRDRGLYEQYF. Here the CDR3 DNA reads TGTGCCAGCAACCCCCGGGACAGGGGGCTCTACGAGCAGTACTTC.

This clone appeared many times. The chain carries TRBV6-4 and TRBJ2-3, with D maybe TRBD2 (7 bases). CDR3 length: 14 amino acids. Germline CDR1 and CDR2: MRHNA and SNTAGT. V lost 2 bases, J lost 2 bases, and 8 bases lay in between. The CDR3 loop is CASSDGGATDTQYF. In DNA, the CDR3 is TGTGCCAGCAGTGACGGGGGGGCCACAGATACGCAGTATTTT.

The chain is built from TRBV10-3 and TRBJ2-2; 8 bases match TRBD1. V dropped 8 bases and J dropped 5; count of bases not matched to a gene: 13. CDR1 is ENHRY and CDR2 is SYGVKD in the germline V gene. There are 16 residues in the CDR3. Here the CDR3 DNA reads TGTGCCATCGGGCGGTCCGGACAGGGCAGAACCGGGGAGCTGTTTTTT. Translation: CAIGRSGQGRTGELFF.

This clone was recorded only once. The rearrangement uses TRBV9 and TRBJ2-5; tentatively, D is TRBD2 (6 bases). The length of the CDR3 is 16 residues. V gave up 4 bases and J gave up 5 bases, with 21 bases separating them. CDR1 is SGDLS, CDR2 YYNGEE, per germline. The CDR3 bases are TGTGCCAGCAGCTCAGATCCGGCCTGGAGGGGCGAGACCCAGTACTTC. This encodes CASSSDPAWRGETQYF.

The J gene is TRBJ1-2, the V gene TRBV2, with a possible D match to TRBD1 (5 bases). Looked up from germline, CDR1 is SNHLY and CDR2 is FYNNEI. The CDR3 is 12 amino acids. V lost 8 bases and J 8 bases, leaving 15 bases between the germline ends. The CDR3 here is CASGDRKRGYTF. The DNA for the CDR3 is TGTGCCAGCGGCGACAGAAAAAGAGGCTACACCTTC.

The V and J genes are TRBV5-4 and TRBJ1-2, with 7 bases matching TRBD1. V was clipped by 3 bases and J by 2 bases; unmatched bases: 4. Germline V gene lookup returns CDR1 SGHNT and CDR2 YYREEE (reference sequence). The CDR3 totals 14 residues. This chain's CDR3 is CASSSRGTNYGYTF. The CDR3 DNA is TGTGCCAGCAGCTCCAGGGGGACGAACTATGGCTACACCTTC.

J is TRBJ2-1 and V is TRBV5-1; D ambiguous. The CDR3 has 13 amino acids. Germline CDR1 is SGHRS and CDR2 is YFSETQ. V dropped 4 bases and J dropped 7 bases, with 12 bases sitting between them. CDR3 in amino acids: CASSPLRGNEQFF. The CDR3 coding sequence is TGCGCCAGCAGCCCACTCCGAGGAAATGAGCAGTTCTTC.

This clone has only one observation. CDR3 amino acids: CAISEGQGGDEQYF. The CDR3 bases are TGTGCCATCAGTGAAGGACAGGGTGGCGACGAGCAGTACTTC. V is TRBV10-3 and J is TRBJ2-7; 8 bases match TRBD1. CDR1 and CDR2 from the germline V gene are ENHRY and SYGVKD. V shed 3 bases, J shed 5 bases, and the junction held 6 bases outside the gene matches. The CDR3 runs 14 residues.

The rearrangement links TRBV4-3 to TRBJ2-4, with TRBD1 identical over 10 bases. After removal of 2 bases from V and 8 bases from J, the junction contained 6 bases not matched to a gene. Germline loops: CDR1 LGHNA, CDR2 YSLEER. The CDR3 runs to 15 residues. CDR3 nucleotide sequence: TGCGCCAGCAGCCAAACCGGGACAGGGGTGGACATTCAGTACTTC. This sequence encodes CASSQTGTGVDIQYF.

The rearrangement links TRBV2 to TRBJ1-2; 7 bases are a match to TRBD1. Germline V gene sequence: CDR1 SNHLY, CDR2 FYNNEI. The V and J ends lost 4 bases and 2 bases, in that order; junction bases with no gene match: 7. The length of the CDR3 is 15 residues. The CDR3 here is CASSGGTEENYGYTF. The CDR3 DNA reads TGTGCCAGCAGTGGTGGGACAGAAGAAAACTATGGCTACACCTTC. Using reference TRBV2 and TRBJ1-2 for the parts outside the CDR3, the full variable domain is EPEVTQTPSHQVTQMGQEVILRCVPISNHLYFYWYRQILGQKVEFLVSFYNNEISEKSEIFDDQFSVERPDGSNFTLKIRSTKLEDSAMYFCASSGGTEENYGYTFGSGTRLTVV.

The chain employs TRBV5-4 and TRBJ2-7, with D possibly matching TRBD2 (6 bases). The CDR3 runs 13 residues. Trimming took off 7 bases at V and 0 bases at J, with 11 bases between the two ends. CDR1 is SGHNT and CDR2 is YYREEE in the germline V gene (reference sequence). DNA for the CDR3: TGTGCCAGCGGCGGGACCAACTCCTACGAGCAGTACTTC. Translation: CASGGTNSYEQYF.

The chain uses TRBV10-3 and TRBJ1-2, with unresolved D. Germline V gene lookup returns CDR1 ENHRY and CDR2 SYGVKD. V was clipped by 6 bases and J by 0 bases, with 17 bases between them. There are 16 residues in the CDR3. CDR3 coding DNA: TGTGCCATCAGCGACCCGTCCCGGGGATCTAACTATGGCTACACCTTC. Encoded protein: CAISDPSRGSNYGYTF.

V and J are TRBV2 and TRBJ2-2; 13 nucleotides match TRBD2. The V gene end was trimmed by 4 bases and the J gene end by 7 bases; junction bases not matched to a gene: 6. From germline, CDR1 is SNHLY and CDR2 FYNNEI. The length of the CDR3 is 16 residues. In DNA form, the CDR3 reads TGTGCCAGCAGTGGGGAGGGACTAGCGGGGATCGGGGAGCTGTTTTTT. It encodes CASSGEGLAGIGELFF.

This sequence joins TRBV5-1 and TRBJ2-1; TRBD2 is a possible D gene (6 bases). Trimming stripped 0 bases from V and 6 bases from J, with 13 bases between. Germline values: CDR1 SGHRS, CDR2 YFSETQ. The CDR3 contains 15 residues. The CDR3 DNA reads TGCGCCAGCAGCTTGGAAGGCACTAGCCCCAATGAGCAGTTCTTC. Amino acids: CASSLEGTSPNEQFF.

The chain employs TRBV10-3 and TRBJ2-7; the match to TRBD1 covers 8 bases. The CDR3 has 12 amino acids. Trimming took 10 bases from V and 5 from J; bases not matched to a gene: 7. Germline CDR1 is ENHRY and CDR2 is SYGVKD. Here the CDR3 DNA reads TGTGCCACCTTAGGACAGGGCAACGAGCAGTACTTC. Translating it yields CATLGQGNEQYF.

The CDR3 nucleotides are TGTGCCAGTAGTAGAACTACAGGGGGACGTAAGGACACTGAAGCTTTCTTT. Translated: CASSRTTGGRKDTEAFF. The chain carries TRBV19 and TRBJ1-1, with 8 bases fitting TRBD1. J was trimmed by 3 bases and V by 4 bases; bases with no gene match: 13. This CDR3 comprises 17 residues. Germline-derived CDR1 and CDR2 are LNHDA and SQIVND (reference sequence). The whole variable domain, remainder taken from reference TRBV19 and TRBJ1-1, is DGGITQSPKYLFRKEGQNVTLSCEQNLNHDAMYWYRQDPGQGLRLIYYSQIVNDFQKGDIAEGYSVSREKKESFPLTVTSAQKNPTAFYLCASSRTTGGRKDTEAFFGQGTRLTVV.

This rearrangement joins TRBV4-3 to TRBJ1-2; D gene unclear. V was pared by 0 bases and J by 3 bases, with 14 bases between. In germline, CDR1 is LGHNA, CDR2 YSLEER. CDR3 size: 16 residues. CDR3 amino acids: CASSQDGVREYYGYTF. In DNA, the CDR3 is TGCGCCAGCAGCCAAGACGGTGTGCGGGAATACTATGGCTACACCTTC.

The gene calls are TRBV9 and TRBJ2-1, with TRBD2 matching over 7 bases. J was trimmed by 0 bases and V by 4 bases; bases with no gene match: 7. The length of the CDR3 is 16 residues. The V gene's germline CDR1 is SGDLS and CDR2 YYNGEE. In DNA form, the CDR3 reads TGTGCCAGCAGCCTCCTAGCGGCTTTCTCCTACAATGAGCAGTTCTTC. Its protein is CASSLLAAFSYNEQFF.

This chain joins TRBV27 and TRBJ1-1; TRBD1 is a possible D gene (6 bases). Germline-derived CDR1 and CDR2 are MNHEY and SMNVEV (reference sequence). The CDR3 covers 15 residues. V was pared by 5 bases and J by 2 bases, with 15 bases between. This chain's CDR3 is CASSLRGEGNTEAFF. For the CDR3, the DNA is TGTGCCAGCAGTCTCAGGGGTGAGGGAAACACTGAAGCTTTCTTT.

The chain couples TRBV5-4 to TRBJ1-1, with 8 positions matching TRBD1. V gave up 0 bases and J gave up 5 bases; unmatched junction bases: 9. From germline, CDR1 is SGHNT and CDR2 YYREEE (reference sequence). This CDR3 is built from 16 residues. The CDR3 here is CASSLARTGPGTEAFF. The DNA for the CDR3 is TGTGCCAGCAGCTTGGCCAGGACAGGGCCGGGTACTGAAGCTTTCTTT.

The gene calls are TRBV6-5 and TRBJ2-1; 8 bases agree with TRBD1. Unmatched junction bases numbered 8, after V lost 7 bases and J lost 6 bases. CDR3 length: 14 residues. From germline, CDR1 is MNHEY and CDR2 SVGAGI. This chain's CDR3 is CASMRTGISNEQFF. DNA of the CDR3: TGTGCCAGCATGCGGACAGGGATCAGCAATGAGCAGTTCTTC.

The CDR3 DNA reads TGTGCCAGCATTACCGGGACAGGGGACACTGAAGCTTTCTTT. This gives the protein CASITGTGDTEAFF. This chain connects TRBV2 to TRBJ1-1, with 10 bases lining up with TRBD1. With V trimmed by 7 bases and J by 3 bases, 5 bases remained unmatched. Germline CDR1 and CDR2: SNHLY and FYNNEI. This CDR3 is 14 amino acids long. Filled out from reference TRBV2 and TRBJ1-1, the complete variable domain reads EPEVTQTPSHQVTQMGQEVILRCVPISNHLYFYWYRQILGQKVEFLVSFYNNEISEKSEIFDDQFSVERPDGSNFTLKIRSTKLEDSAMYFCASITGTGDTEAFFGQGTRLTVV.

This clone was seen once. V usage is TRBV4-3 and J usage is TRBJ2-7; the D gene is possibly TRBD1 (6 bases). This CDR3 comprises 14 residues. With 1 base removed from V and 0 bases from J, the gap between germline ends came to 7 bases. Germline CDR1 is LGHNA and CDR2 is YSLEER. The DNA for the CDR3 is TGCGCCAGCAGCCAAGGGACAGCCTCCTACGAGCAGTACTTC. It yields the protein CASSQGTASYEQYF.

J is TRBJ1-6 and V is TRBV6-5, with D unresolved. Trimming took 5 bases from V and 4 from J, leaving 9 bases between them. The CDR3 runs 14 residues. From germline, CDR1 is MNHEY and CDR2 SVGAGI. The CDR3 loop reads CASSPRSYNSPLHF. The DNA for the CDR3 is TGTGCCAGCAGTCCTCGGAGTTATAATTCACCCCTCCACTTT.

The J gene is TRBJ2-5, the V gene TRBV11-2; 13 nucleotides align to TRBD2. This CDR3 is 16 amino acids long. After removal of 5 bases from V and 8 bases from J, the junction contained 11 bases not matched to a gene. CDR1 is SGHAT and CDR2 is FQNNGV in the germline V gene. The CDR3 nucleotides are TGTGCCAGCAGCACCCGGACTAGCGGGGGCGGCCAAACCCAGTACTTC. Translation gives CASSTRTSGGGQTQYF.

The sample holds one count of this clone. The V gene is TRBV6-1, the J gene TRBJ1-1; 9 bases match TRBD1. Trimming cost V 8 bases and J 4 bases; bases outside gene matches: 2. CDR1 and CDR2 (germline): MNHNS, SASEGT. This CDR3 has 12 amino acids. The CDR3 DNA follows: TGTGCCAGCCGACAGGGGGGCACTGAAGCTTTCTTT. This encodes CASRQGGTEAFF.

This chain links TRBV27 with TRBJ1-4, with D maybe TRBD1 (6 bases). CDR3 length: 14 residues. Germline lookup yields CDR1 MNHEY and CDR2 SMNVEV (reference sequence). V lost 8 bases and J lost 10, with 20 bases in between. The CDR3 coding sequence is TGTGCCAGCGTTATTCCGGGACAACGAGTAAAACTGTTTTTT. Protein: CASVIPGQRVKLFF. Looking up the rest from reference TRBV27 and TRBJ1-4 gives the full variable domain: EAQVTQNPRYLITVTGKKLTVTCSQNMNHEYMSWYRQDPGLGLRQIYYSMNVEVTDKGDVPEGYKVSRKEKRNFPLILESPSPNQTSLYFCASVIPGQRVKLFFGSGTQLSVL.